This T cell receptor beta chain was recovered during a study of CD8 T cells in Susac syndrome. Broader study findings: Within Susac syndrome CD4+ T cell repertoires, clonal expansion was not evident.

Negative isolation yielded the CD8+ and CD4+ T cells, while FACS enriched the TEMRA cells. The CDR3 extends over 19 amino acids. Trimming cost V 4 bases and J 0 bases; bases outside gene matches: 13. Germline CDR1 and CDR2: MNHEY and SVGEGT. RNA totalling about 0.45 to 1 ug underwent reverse transcription with random hexamers. TCRdb reanalysed the immunoSEQ multiplex PCR reads using MiXCR and keeps one entry per CDR3 protein. The repertoire includes about 210,000 distinct CDR3 sequences, about 94% of them detected once, and over 0.15% sits in the top ten. With regard to this clonotype: Its antigen is unknown.

This TCR was sampled from a human donor with Susac syndrome. Sequencing was performed on CD4+ T cells from PBMCs. This chain connects TRBV6-2 or TRBV6-3 to TRBJ2-1; 9 bases fit TRBD2. In nucleotides, the CDR3 is TGTGCCAGCAGTTCCCGGGGGCTAGCGGGGCGTTACTCCTACAATGAGCAGTTCTTC. Protein product: CASSSRGLAGRYSYNEQFF.